This T cell receptor (beta chain) came from a study of human T cells and chemical hapten exposure. Study background: Per-sample TCR yield variation was attributed mainly to small pooled library volume differences.

On this clonotype itself: Its antigen is as yet unknown.

Regarding the study as a whole: Once DPC sensitization occurred, TCRs above 1 in 1000 frequency showed no change.

Unique molecular identifiers were linked by the library to individual cDNA molecules. One entry per CDR3 protein results from TCRdb running MiXCR on the RACE reads. In the table there are roughly 48,000 distinct CDR3 sequences, nearly 4.5% of which are singletons. Deletions cut 5 bases from V and 8 bases from J, with 19 bases between. Germline V gene sequence: CDR1 LGHNT, CDR2 FRNRAP. CDR3 length equals 15 residues. Time point in this sample: healthy volunteer bleed at 2 weeks. The total RNA was obtained from whole blood that was not fractionated. Sequencing was done on a sample of whole blood. This chain links TRBV12-5 with TRBJ2-1, with D perhaps being TRBD1 or TRBD2 (5 bases each). This receptor was identified in a human donor in good health. Some clones in this sample may be carry-over from other donors' samples. CDR3 nucleotides: TGTGCTAGTGGTCCCTTGGGGACCCCCTCGGATGAGCAGTTCTTC. As protein: CASGPLGTPSDEQFF.